The sequence of this TCR beta chain was determined in a study of blood T cell repertoires in COVID-19. Assay: immunoSEQ multiplex PCR; the TCRdb copy retains only in-frame clones and omits some. The sample lists about 200,000 clones; roughly 90% were seen once. Participants' own reports of clinical history determined their cohort assignment. Sequencing was done on a sample of PBMCs or T cells enriched from blood (not recorded which). The source of this sequence is a woman aged 18-29 years who had recovered from COVID-19.

The CDR3 region has the DNA TGCGCCAGCAGCTTGGGTGGGGGCCGAAGTACTGAAGCTTTCTTT. This gives the protein CASSLGGGRSTEAFF. The chain recombines TRBV5-1 with TRBJ1-1; TRBD1 is a possible D gene (6 bases). The CDR3 spans 15 residues. The germline V and J ends were trimmed by 0 bases and 5 bases, with 14 bases remaining between them. The germline gives CDR1 SGHRS, CDR2 YFSETQ. The full variable domain, completed using reference TRBV5-1 and TRBJ1-1, is KAGVTQTPRYLIKTRGQQVTLSCSPISGHRSVSWYQQTPGQGLQFLFEYFSETQRNKGNFPGRFSGRQFSNSRSEMNVSTLELGDSALYLCASSLGGGRSTEAFFGQGTRLTVV.